This entry features one TCR beta chain sequence. TCRdb called the 5' RACE reads again in MiXCR, with one record for every CDR3 protein. The table records hundreds of thousands of distinct CDR3 sequences, more than 8.5% of them present only once. This record belongs to a study of T cells after yellow fever vaccination. The TCR comes from a man aged 18 to 29 who received the YFV17D yellow fever vaccine. This sample comprised PBMCs, obtained on the day of the first yellow fever vaccination.

Written as DNA, the CDR3 is TGTGCCAGCACCCTAGGTTCCCGTGGTGGCTACACCTTC. Encoded protein: CASTLGSRGGYTF. The chain is built from TRBV25-1 and TRBJ1-2; D is ambiguous. Trimming removed 7 bases from V and 7 bases from J, with 16 bases in between. Per the germline V gene, CDR1 is MGHDK and CDR2 is SYGVNS. The CDR3 contains 13 residues.